A selection of T cell receptor beta chains follows, all from one sample in a study of post-analysis software for immune sequencing data. TCRdb ran MiXCR on the PCR reads and lists one entry per CDR3 protein. The table lists roughly 600,000 distinct CDR3 sequences, roughly 46% of them singletons. Input material: blood. The receptors here all came from a girl aged 10 to 17 with multiple sclerosis. CDR3s include the opening cysteine and the closing phenylalanine or tryptophan.

20,TRBV6-7,CASRPLRRLVSPSSYNEQFF
17,TRBV6-2/TRBV6-3,CASSYGDRPSSYNEQFF
13,TRBV12-3/TRBV12-4,CASSPYRVGEQYF
13,TRBV7-9,CASSLVIGETQYF
18,TRBV4-2,CASSQLTLGTSEQETQYF
17,TRBV6-6,CASSYYLPRGGTDTQYF
17,TRBV7-9,CASSLGSMGTGVETQYF
14,TRBV4-1,CASSPSGFTDTQYF
14,TRBV7-7,CASSPGGSRETQYF
15,TRBV6-8,CASTNKRRPRGGYTF
16,TRBV7-9,CASSLPPGRGNEKLFF
16,TRBV7-2,CASSLPGWGSNQPQHF
16,TRBV12-3/TRBV12-4,CASSPLGAGGTDTQYF
13,TRBV7-7,CASSRDRGDEQFF
19,TRBV6-5,CASSYAPRLAGLVYNEQFF
14,TRBV11-1,CASRGWGQANIQYF
14,TRBV20-1,CSARDGVGVGGYTF
16,TRBV5-5,CANSPRGVGGLFEQFF